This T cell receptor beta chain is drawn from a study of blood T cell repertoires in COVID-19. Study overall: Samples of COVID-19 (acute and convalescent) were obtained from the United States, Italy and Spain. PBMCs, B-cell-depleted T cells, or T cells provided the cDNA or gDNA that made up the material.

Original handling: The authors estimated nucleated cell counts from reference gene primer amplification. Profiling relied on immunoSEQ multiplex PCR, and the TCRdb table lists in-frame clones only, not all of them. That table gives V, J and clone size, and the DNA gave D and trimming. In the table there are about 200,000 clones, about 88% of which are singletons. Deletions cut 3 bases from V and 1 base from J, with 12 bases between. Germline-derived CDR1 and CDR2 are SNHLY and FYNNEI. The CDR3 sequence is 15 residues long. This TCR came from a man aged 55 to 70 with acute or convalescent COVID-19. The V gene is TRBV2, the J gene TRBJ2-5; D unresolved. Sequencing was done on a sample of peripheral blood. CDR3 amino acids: CASSEFGQVQETQYF. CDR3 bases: TGTGCCAGCAGTGAGTTTGGGCAGGTCCAAGAGACCCAGTACTTC.